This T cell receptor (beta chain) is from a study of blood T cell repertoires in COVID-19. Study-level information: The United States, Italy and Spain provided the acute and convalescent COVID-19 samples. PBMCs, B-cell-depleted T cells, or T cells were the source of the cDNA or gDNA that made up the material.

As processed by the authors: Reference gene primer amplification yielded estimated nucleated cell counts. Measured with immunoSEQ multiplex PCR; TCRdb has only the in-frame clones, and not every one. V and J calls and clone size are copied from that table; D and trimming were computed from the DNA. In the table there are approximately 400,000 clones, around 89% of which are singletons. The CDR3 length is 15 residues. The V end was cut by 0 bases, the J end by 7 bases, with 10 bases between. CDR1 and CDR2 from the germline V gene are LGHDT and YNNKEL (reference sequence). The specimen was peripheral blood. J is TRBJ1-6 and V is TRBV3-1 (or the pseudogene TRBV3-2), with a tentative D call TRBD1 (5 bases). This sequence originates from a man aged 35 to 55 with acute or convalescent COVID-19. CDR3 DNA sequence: TGTGCCAGCAGCCAAGACCTGGGGCGGAATTCACCCCTCCACTTT. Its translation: CASSQDLGRNSPLHF.